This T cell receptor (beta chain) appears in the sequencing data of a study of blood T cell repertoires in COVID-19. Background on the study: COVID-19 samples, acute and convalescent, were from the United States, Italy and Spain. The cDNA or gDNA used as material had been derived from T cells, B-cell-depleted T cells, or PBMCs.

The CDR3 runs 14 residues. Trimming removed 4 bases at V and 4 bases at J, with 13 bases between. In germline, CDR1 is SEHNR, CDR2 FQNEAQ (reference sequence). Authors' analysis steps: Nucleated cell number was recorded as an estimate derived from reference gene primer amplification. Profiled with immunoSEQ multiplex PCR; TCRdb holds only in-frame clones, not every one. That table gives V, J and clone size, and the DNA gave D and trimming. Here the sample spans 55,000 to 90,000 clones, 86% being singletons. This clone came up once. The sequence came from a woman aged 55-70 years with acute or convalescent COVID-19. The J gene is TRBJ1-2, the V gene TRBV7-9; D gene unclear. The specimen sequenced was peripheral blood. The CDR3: CASSSGLTGYGYTF. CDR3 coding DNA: TGTGCCAGCAGCTCGGGTCTTACGGGCTATGGCTACACCTTC.